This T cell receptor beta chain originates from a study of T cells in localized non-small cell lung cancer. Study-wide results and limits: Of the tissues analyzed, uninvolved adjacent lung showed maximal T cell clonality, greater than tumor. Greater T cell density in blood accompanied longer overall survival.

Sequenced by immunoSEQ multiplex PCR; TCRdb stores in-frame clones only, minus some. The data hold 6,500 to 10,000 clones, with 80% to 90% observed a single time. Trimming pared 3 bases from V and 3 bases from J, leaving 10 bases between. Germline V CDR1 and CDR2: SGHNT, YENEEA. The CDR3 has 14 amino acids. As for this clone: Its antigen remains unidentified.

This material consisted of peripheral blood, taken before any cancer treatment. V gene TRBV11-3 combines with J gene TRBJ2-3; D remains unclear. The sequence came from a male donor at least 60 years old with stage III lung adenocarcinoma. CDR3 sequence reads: CASSFIVGTDTQYF. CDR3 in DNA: TGTGCCAGCAGCTTTATAGTGGGTACAGATACGCAGTATTTT.